Each of the 25 T cell receptor beta chains below was sequenced from the same sample in a study of cytomegalovirus exposure and HLA in healthy donors. Profiled with immunoSEQ multiplex PCR; TCRdb holds only in-frame clones, not every one. Found here are approximately 240,000 clones, 85% to 95% of them singletons; the top ten hold roughly 1%. The sequenced sample was PBMCs. The receptor set was obtained from a young woman in good health and CMV-seronegative.

V is TRBV6-1 and J is TRBJ1-2; D is uncertain. This CDR3 contains 14 residues. Between the trimmed V and J ends, which lost 8 bases and 0 bases, there was a span of 13 bases. The germline V gene has CDR1 MNHNS and CDR2 SASEGT. The CDR3 loop reads CASDVSGTNYGYTF. CDR3 nucleotide sequence: TGTGCCAGCGACGTGAGCGGGACTAACTATGGCTACACCTTC.

The V call is TRBV5-1, the J call TRBJ2-3, with 10 bases matching TRBD2. The germline V gene encodes CDR1 SGHRS and CDR2 YFSETQ. J was trimmed by 6 bases and V by 1 base; bases with no gene match: 14. CDR3 length equals 18 residues. CDR3: CASSLLPSGGRSSDTQYF. In DNA, the CDR3 is TGCGCCAGCAGCTTGTTGCCTAGCGGGGGCCGGAGCTCGGATACGCAGTATTTT.

The V and J genes are TRBV7-9 and TRBJ2-7; 11 bases align to TRBD2. The CDR3 contains 17 residues. Germline V lookup: CDR1 SEHNR, CDR2 FQNEAQ (reference sequence). V lost 5 bases, J lost 3 bases, and 12 bases stayed unmatched. CDR3 sequence (DNA): TGTGCCAGCAGCCCTGTCGGGACTAGCGGAAAAAACTACGAGCAGTACTTC. Its translation: CASSPVGTSGKNYEQYF. The full variable domain, with the rest looked up from reference TRBV7-9 and TRBJ2-7, is DTGVSQNPRHKITKRGQNVTFRCDPISEHNRLYWYRQTLGQGPEFLTYFQNEAQLEKSRLLSDRFSAERPKGSFSTLEIQRTEQGDSAMYLCASSPVGTSGKNYEQYFGPGTRLTVT.

The J gene is TRBJ1-2, the V gene TRBV28; D is ambiguous. CDR1 and CDR2 from the germline V gene are MDHEN and SYDVKM. Trimming took off 3 bases at V and 3 bases at J, with 20 bases between the two ends. This CDR3 spans 17 amino acids. The CDR3 nucleotides read TGTGCCAGCAGTTTTTCATGGATGACACTCGCCGACTATGGCTACACCTTC. Protein: CASSFSWMTLADYGYTF.

V gene TRBV6-1 combines with J gene TRBJ1-4; D unclear. Germline values: CDR1 MNHNS, CDR2 SASEGT. Trimming shortened V by 6 bases and J by 4 bases, and 15 bases separated the two germline ends. The CDR3 runs 15 residues. The CDR3, as DNA: TGTGCCAGCAGCCCCGAGCGGGGATTTAATGAAAAACTGTTTTTT. Protein product: CASSPERGFNEKLFF.

The genes are TRBV5-1 and TRBJ2-1, with D uncertain. With 0 bases removed from V and 1 base from J, the gap between germline ends came to 8 bases. The CDR3 is made up of 15 amino acids. CDR1 SGHRS and CDR2 YFSETQ come from the germline V gene. CDR3: CASSLEGRSYNEQFF. CDR3 in DNA: TGCGCCAGCAGCTTGGAAGGCAGGTCCTACAATGAGCAGTTCTTC.

This clone was detected only once. The chain employs TRBV28 and TRBJ1-1; 8 nucleotides match TRBD1. Germline-derived CDR1 and CDR2 are MDHEN and SYDVKM. The V segment lost 6 bases and the J segment 1 base; nucleotides outside the gene matches: 4. The CDR3 extends over 14 amino acids. The CDR3 is CASSPGTGNTEAFF. CDR3 coding DNA: TGTGCCAGCAGCCCTGGGACAGGGAACACTGAAGCTTTCTTT.

In nucleotides, the CDR3 is TGCGCCAGCAGCTTAGGGGACAGGAGAAGCTACGAGCAGTACTTC. The encoded protein is CASSLGDRRSYEQYF. The chain recombines TRBV5-1 with TRBJ2-7; 8 nucleotides line up with TRBD1. This CDR3 spans 15 amino acids. Germline V gene data show CDR1 as SGHRS and CDR2 as YFSETQ. V lost 2 bases, J lost 3 bases, and 7 bases stayed unmatched.

This clone was observed a single time. DNA of the CDR3: TGTGCCATCAGTGACGGGAGACAGGGTAGTGGGGCCAACGTCCTGACTTTC. It encodes CAISDGRQGSGANVLTF. This chain connects TRBV10-3 to TRBJ2-6; perhaps TRBD1 as D (7 bases). CDR3 length: 17 amino acids. Germline loops: CDR1 ENHRY, CDR2 SYGVKD. V lost 3 bases and J lost 3, with 15 bases in between.

V and J are TRBV6-6 and TRBJ1-5; D possibly corresponds to TRBD1 (5 bases). V was shortened by 5 bases and J by 4 bases, with 9 bases between the two germline ends. CDR3 size: 13 residues. Germline V gene data show CDR1 as MNHNY and CDR2 as SVGAGI (reference sequence). CDR3 amino acids: CASSPRVNQPQHF. CDR3 coding DNA: TGTGCCAGCAGTCCCAGGGTTAATCAGCCCCAGCATTTT.

This clone was counted between two and nine times. The gene calls are TRBV10-3 and TRBJ1-2; 10 positions agree with TRBD1. This CDR3 region has 16 residues. V lost 3 bases, J lost 2 bases, and 6 bases stayed unmatched. CDR1 ENHRY and CDR2 SYGVKD come from the germline V gene. For the CDR3, the DNA is TGTGCCATCAGTGAATACATGGGACAGGGGAACTATGGCTACACCTTC. It specifies CAISEYMGQGNYGYTF.

The chain recombines TRBV27 with TRBJ1-2, with TRBD1 matching over 8 bases. The CDR3 is made up of 14 amino acids. The V gene end was trimmed by 3 bases and the J gene end by 5 bases; junction bases not matched to a gene: 5. Germline lookup yields CDR1 MNHEY and CDR2 SMNVEV (reference sequence). CDR3 sequence: CASSFLRGLYGYTF. CDR3 bases: TGTGCCAGCAGTTTCCTCAGGGGGCTGTATGGCTACACCTTC.

A remark on this clone: Other DNA variants within this sample encode the same CDR3. The J gene is TRBJ2-5, the V gene TRBV9; 10 bases agree with TRBD2. The germline V gene has CDR1 SGDLS and CDR2 YYNGEE. The ends lost 0 bases at V and 4 bases at J; junction bases unmatched: 6. The CDR3 covers 16 residues. CDR3 sequence: CASSVGLAGGRETQYF. CDR3 bases: TGTGCCAGCAGCGTAGGGTTAGCGGGAGGTCGAGAGACCCAGTACTTC.

The J gene is TRBJ2-3, the V gene TRBV2, with 8 bases matching TRBD2. Trimming removed 10 bases from V and 0 bases from J; junction bases left unmatched: 9. Germline lookup yields CDR1 SNHLY and CDR2 FYNNEI. The CDR3 has 15 residues. CDR3 sequence: CANRLASGSTDTQYF. CDR3 in DNA: TGTGCCAACCGTCTGGCTAGCGGGAGCACAGATACGCAGTATTTT.

This clone was picked up one time. J is TRBJ1-1 and V is TRBV11-2, with 7 nucleotides matching TRBD1. Germline values: CDR1 SGHAT, CDR2 FQNNGV. Trimming at V came to 3 bases and at J to 3 bases, leaving 13 bases not matched to a gene. This CDR3 is 17 amino acids long. The CDR3 loop reads CASSLRGGTVLDTEAFF. The CDR3 coding sequence is TGTGCCAGCAGCTTGAGAGGGGGCACGGTATTGGACACTGAAGCTTTCTTT.

The table lists this clone with a few counts. The CDR3 spells CASSSGAGYEQYF. The CDR3 coding sequence is TGTGCCAGCAGCTCAGGGGCGGGCTACGAGCAGTACTTC. The chain has TRBV5-4 and TRBJ2-7, with D possibly being TRBD1 (6 bases). The germline CDR1 and CDR2 sequences are SGHNT and YYREEE (reference sequence). Trimming cost V 3 bases and J 3 bases, with 10 bases left between them. The CDR3 has 13 residues.

This clone was counted once. The CDR3 region has the DNA TGTGCCAGCAGCCGTGGGGGCATTCAAGAGACCCAGTACTTC. This sequence encodes CASSRGGIQETQYF. The V and J genes are TRBV11-2 and TRBJ2-5, with TRBD1 as a possible D gene (6 bases). V gave up 5 bases and J gave up 2 bases, with 12 bases separating them. The CDR3 has 14 residues. Germline V gene lookup returns CDR1 SGHAT and CDR2 FQNNGV.

This rearrangement joins TRBV5-1 to TRBJ1-2; 8 nucleotides match TRBD1. The CDR3 has 15 residues. Germline V gene lookup returns CDR1 SGHRS and CDR2 YFSETQ. After removal of 4 bases from V and 6 bases from J, the junction contained 11 bases not matched to a gene. CDR3 loop: CASSAGQGYRHGYTF. For the CDR3, the DNA is TGCGCCAGCAGCGCTGGACAGGGTTACCGTCATGGCTACACCTTC.

This sequence joins TRBV19 and TRBJ2-1, with a tentative D call TRBD1 (6 bases). Germline V gene sequence: CDR1 LNHDA, CDR2 SQIVND (reference sequence). Trimming pared 4 bases from V and 0 bases from J, leaving 13 bases between. The CDR3 spans 16 residues. CDR3 nucleotide sequence: TGTGCCAGTAGTACCCTACAGGGAAGCTCCTACAATGAGCAGTTCTTC. Its protein is CASSTLQGSSYNEQFF.

The chain recombines TRBV13 with TRBJ2-2; 9 bases fit TRBD2. This CDR3 is built from 17 residues. The germline V gene encodes CDR1 PRHDT and CDR2 FYEKMQ (reference sequence). V shed 1 base and J 1 base; nucleotides not matched to a gene: 4. The CDR3 sequence: CASSLALAGMNTGELFF. The CDR3 nucleotides read TGTGCCAGCAGCTTAGCGCTAGCGGGGATGAACACCGGGGAGCTGTTTTTT.

V is TRBV19 and J is TRBJ1-1; D is undetermined. Per germline, CDR1 LNHDA and CDR2 SQIVND (reference sequence). This CDR3 contains 13 residues. Trimming removed 3 bases at V and 3 bases at J, with 8 bases between. Written as DNA, the CDR3 is TGTGCCAGTAGTATGCGGTACGACACTGAAGCTTTCTTT. As protein: CASSMRYDTEAFF. Looking up the rest from reference TRBV19 and TRBJ1-1 gives the full variable domain: DGGITQSPKYLFRKEGQNVTLSCEQNLNHDAMYWYRQDPGQGLRLIYYSQIVNDFQKGDIAEGYSVSREKKESFPLTVTSAQKNPTAFYLCASSMRYDTEAFFGQGTRLTVV.

The chain employs TRBV2 and TRBJ2-6; a weak D match, TRBD2 (5 bases). The CDR3 contains 16 residues. V gave up 5 bases and J gave up 0 bases, with 11 bases separating them. Germline V CDR1 and CDR2: SNHLY, FYNNEI. CDR3 protein: CASSSRGSSGANVLTF. The DNA for the CDR3 is TGTGCCAGCAGTAGTCGGGGTAGCTCTGGGGCCAACGTCCTGACTTTC.

The chain carries TRBV7-9 and TRBJ2-7, with TRBD1 matching 7 bases. Trimming took 3 bases from V and 0 from J; bases not matched to a gene: 5. The CDR3 covers 15 residues. CDR1 is SEHNR, CDR2 FQNEAQ, per germline (reference sequence). CDR3 bases: TGTGCCAGCAGCTTCGGGACAGCGACCTCCTACGAGCAGTACTTC. Translating gives CASSFGTATSYEQYF.

The J gene is TRBJ1-2, the V gene TRBV27, with a possible D match to TRBD1 (5 bases). V lost 2 bases, J lost 4 bases, and 17 bases lay in between. The germline gives CDR1 MNHEY, CDR2 SMNVEV (reference sequence). This CDR3 spans 16 amino acids. The CDR3 DNA sequence: TGTGCCAGCAGTTTAGATAAACGGGGGTTTAGCTATGGCTACACCTTC. Its translation is CASSLDKRGFSYGYTF.

The chain couples TRBV5-5 to TRBJ2-7; 15 bases fit TRBD2. The ends lost 5 bases at V and 2 bases at J; junction bases unmatched: 17. The CDR3 is made up of 20 amino acids. Germline CDR1 is SGHKS and CDR2 is YYEKEE (reference sequence). The CDR3 sequence: CASSLLPGLAGGVATYEQYF. Here the CDR3 DNA reads TGTGCCAGCAGTCTCCTCCCGGGACTAGCGGGAGGAGTTGCCACCTACGAGCAGTACTTC.